Listed here are 13 T cell receptor beta chains from one sample, sequenced in a study of blood T cell repertoires in COVID-19. Assay used: immunoSEQ multiplex PCR; TCRdb lists only in-frame clones, some missing. The sample includes around 54,000 clones, roughly 88% of them seen just once. Source material: peripheral blood. The receptors were gathered from a human donor in a cohort sampled during active COVID-19.

The V gene is TRBV19, the J gene TRBJ2-3, with 10 bases that match TRBD2. V lost 5 bases, J lost 2 bases, and 4 bases stayed unmatched. Germline CDR1 and CDR2: LNHDA and SQIVND (reference sequence). The CDR3 runs 15 residues. CDR3 loop: CASSVAGGLTDTQYF. The CDR3, as DNA: TGTGCCAGTAGTGTAGCGGGAGGTCTCACAGATACGCAGTATTTT.

The chain recombines TRBV6-5 with TRBJ1-1; 9 bases align to TRBD1. CDR1 is MNHEY, CDR2 SVGAGI, per germline. The CDR3 has 14 amino acids. The ends lost 6 bases at V and 1 base at J; junction bases unmatched: 3. For the CDR3, the DNA is TGTGCCAGCAGGATACAGGGGGCGAACACTGAAGCTTTCTTT. This encodes CASRIQGANTEAFF.

The chain has TRBV5-4 and TRBJ2-1; TRBD2 matches 7 bases. The CDR3 runs to 16 residues. Germline V gene sequence: CDR1 SGHNT, CDR2 YYREEE (reference sequence). V was clipped by 4 bases and J by 7 bases; unmatched bases: 14. This CDR3 is CASSPRGGRAENEQFF. CDR3 coding DNA: TGTGCCAGCAGCCCCCGTGGGGGGAGGGCCGAGAATGAGCAGTTCTTC.

The rearrangement uses TRBV14 and TRBJ2-3; D ambiguous. V lost 1 base to trimming and J lost 6 bases, with 14 bases between them. Germline CDR1 SGHDN, CDR2 FVKESK. The CDR3 is made up of 15 amino acids. DNA of the CDR3: TGTGCCAGCAGCCAAGCTGACGTCGGCAGGGATACGCAGTATTTT. Its protein is CASSQADVGRDTQYF.

The V call is TRBV5-1, the J call TRBJ1-1; D is uncertain. Germline values: CDR1 SGHRS, CDR2 YFSETQ. V lost 0 bases and J 5 bases, leaving 5 bases between the germline ends. This CDR3 region has 12 residues. CDR3 sequence: CASSLERTEAFF. CDR3 nucleotides: TGCGCCAGCAGCTTGGAGCGGACTGAAGCTTTCTTT.

This chain uses TRBV6-1 with TRBJ2-3; D is undetermined. The ends were cut back, 3 bases at V and 2 bases at J, with 12 bases in the middle. Germline V gene data show CDR1 as MNHNS and CDR2 as SASEGT. This CDR3 region has 15 residues. CDR3 DNA: TGTGCCAGCAGTGATATACGAGCAACCACAGATACGCAGTATTTT. Its protein is CASSDIRATTDTQYF.

The chain has TRBV5-1 and TRBJ1-3; D is ambiguous. Germline CDR1 SGHRS, CDR2 YFSETQ. Trimming removed 1 base at V and 0 bases at J, with 8 bases between. The CDR3 has 15 residues. The CDR3 here is CASSLNSNSGNTIYF. Here the CDR3 DNA reads TGCGCCAGCAGCTTGAACAGTAACTCTGGAAACACCATATATTTT.

This chain connects TRBV5-1 to TRBJ2-5; 14 positions agree with TRBD2. CDR1 is SGHRS, CDR2 YFSETQ, per germline. The CDR3 contains 16 residues. V gave up 4 bases and J gave up 4 bases; unmatched junction bases: 6. The CDR3 here is CASSPGLAGGGETQYF. The CDR3 region has the DNA TGCGCCAGCAGCCCTGGACTAGCGGGAGGTGGAGAGACCCAGTACTTC.

The gene calls are TRBV5-4 and TRBJ2-2; 8 bases map to TRBD1. CDR1 is SGHNT and CDR2 is YYREEE in the germline V gene (reference sequence). V lost 1 base to trimming and J lost 4 bases; unmatched junction nucleotides: 6. CDR3 length: 16 residues. The DNA for the CDR3 is TGTGCCAGCAGCTTGAAGACAGGGGTTGCCACCGGGGAGCTGTTTTTT. Its protein is CASSLKTGVATGELFF.

This clone is judged large (0.1 to 1%). The chain is built from TRBV30 and TRBJ2-2, with 9 bases that match TRBD2. V lost 5 bases and J lost 8; bases outside the gene matches: 15. Germline V gene sequence: CDR1 GTSNPN, CDR2 SVGIG (reference sequence). CDR3 size: 16 residues. This CDR3 is CAWDGAGGAEEGELFF. The CDR3 coding sequence is TGTGCCTGGGACGGAGCGGGAGGTGCCGAAGAGGGGGAGCTGTTTTTT.

The chain combines TRBV5-1 with TRBJ2-1; the D gene is possibly TRBD2 (5 bases). This CDR3 contains 13 residues. Trimming cost V 3 bases and J 5 bases, with 9 bases left between them. The germline V gene encodes CDR1 SGHRS and CDR2 YFSETQ. The CDR3 is CASSYSGDNEQFF. The CDR3 nucleotides are TGCGCCAGCAGCTACTCCGGGGACAATGAGCAGTTCTTC.

The chain carries TRBV6-4 and TRBJ1-5; D not resolved. Trimming stripped 3 bases from V and 6 bases from J, with 9 bases between. The CDR3 length is 13 residues. In germline, CDR1 is MRHNA, CDR2 SNTAGT. DNA of the CDR3: TGTGCCAGCAGTGAAAATGAGGGTCAGCCCCAGCATTTT. This translates into CASSENEGQPQHF.

This chain links TRBV19 with TRBJ2-1; maybe TRBD1 (6 bases). V was trimmed by 8 bases and J by 5 bases, leaving 19 bases between them. CDR1 is LNHDA and CDR2 is SQIVND in the germline V gene (reference sequence). The CDR3 is made up of 15 amino acids. This CDR3 is CASGGPGALNNEQFF. The CDR3 coding sequence is TGTGCCAGTGGGGGCCCCGGAGCACTTAACAATGAGCAGTTCTTC.